This TCR beta chain is from a study of regulatory T cells in long-lasting Graves disease. The CDR3 runs to 18 residues. Germline V CDR1 and CDR2: SGHDT, YYEEEE. Unmatched junction bases numbered 14, after V lost 0 bases and J lost 5 bases. Both iRepertoire HTBI primers and Arm-PCR of CDR3 regions were used to build the TCR beta libraries. TCRdb processed the multiplex PCR reads anew with MiXCR; each CDR3 protein has one entry. The sample consists of approximately 350,000 distinct CDR3 sequences, roughly 24% of them appearing once. Noted time point: persistent/refractory GD, antithyroid drugs over 5 years with positive TRAb. The TCR library was made from RNA extracted from PBMCs.

This clonotype was sampled from a woman aged 40 to 50 with Graves disease. This specimen consisted of peripheral blood mononuclear cells (PBMCs), obtained when the disease was refractory, from a patient treated with antithyroid drugs. The gene calls are TRBV5-6 and TRBJ2-5; 9 bases agree with TRBD2. As DNA, the CDR3 is TGTGCCAGCAGCTTGGCTACCTTTCCGGGACTAGCTGTTGAGACCCAGTACTTC. Residues: CASSLATFPGLAVETQYF.